This is a list of T cell receptor beta chains from one sample in a study of response to subunit inactivated influenza vaccine. One entry per CDR3 protein, called by TCRdb with MiXCR from the RT-PCR reads. The sample lists 200,000 to 300,000 distinct CDR3 sequences, more than 9% seen once, with more than 7% in the top ten. The sequencing used non-naive T cells sorted from PBMCs, collected around two weeks before vaccination. These receptors were obtained from a man aged 50 to 59 who received an inactivated influenza vaccine. CDR3s include the opening cysteine and the closing phenylalanine or tryptophan. A D gene is named only where the DNA matches it firmly. The listing skips clone size in some rows; elsewhere it reads once, few, many or a size class.

clone_size j_call d_call v_call cdr3_nt cdr3_aa
few TRBJ2-1 TRBD2 TRBV7-6 TGTGCCAGCAGCCCGATGGGCGGGGGACCGACCTACAATGAGCAGTTCTTC CASSPMGGGPTYNEQFF
many TRBJ2-1 . TRBV6-1 TGTGCCAGCAGAAAGAATATCGTCAGTGAGCAGTTCTTC CASRKNIVSEQFF
few TRBJ2-5 . TRBV7-2 TGTGCCAGCAGCTTGACACTAGACCAAGAGACCCAGTACTTC CASSLTLDQETQYF
. TRBJ2-7 TRBD2 TRBV4-2 TGTGCCAGCAGACGACTAGCGGGAGAATACGAGCAGTACTTC CASRRLAGEYEQYF
few TRBJ1-2 . TRBV29-1 TGCAGCGTTGGTCGGACAGATAGTAACTATGGCTACACCTTC CSVGRTDSNYGYTF
. TRBJ2-5 . TRBV4-2 TGTGCCAGCAGCCAAGATGTGGACGGGGGGACCCAGTACTTC CASSQDVDGGTQYF
few TRBJ1-2 . TRBV5-6 TGTGCCAGCAGCTTGGTCTCACGGAACTATGGCTACACCTTC CASSLVSRNYGYTF
. TRBJ2-1 TRBD2 TRBV12-3/TRBV12-4 TGTGCCAGCAGTTTAGTCTCGGGGGGCAATGAGCAGTTCTTC CASSLVSGGNEQFF
few TRBJ1-1 . TRBV5-6 TGTGCCAGCAGCCAGCACAGCGCCTCTGAAGCTTTCTTT CASSQHSASEAFF
. TRBJ1-2 TRBD1 TRBV7-8 TGTGCCAGCAGCTTCTCGACAGGGCGGGCCTATGGCTACACCTTC CASSFSTGRAYGYTF
few TRBJ2-1 . TRBV21-1 TGTGCCAGCCCGGGACTAGCTCCCTACAATGAGCAGTTCTTC CASPGLAPYNEQFF
many TRBJ2-3 TRBD1 TRBV7-8 TGTGCCAGCAGCTTGGACAGGGTCGCAGATACGCAGTATTTT CASSLDRVADTQYF
few TRBJ1-5 . TRBV20-1 TGCAGTGCTGGGGGTCGACAGAATCAGCCCCAGCATTTT CSAGGRQNQPQHF
. TRBJ2-1 . TRBV2 TGTGCCGGGGGGGCAGGGAGGAATGAGCAGTTCTTC CAGGAGRNEQFF
. TRBJ1-5 . TRBV11-1 TGTGCCAGCATGAAGGGTCTCGGGGACACCATCGACAATCAGCCCCAGCATTTT CASMKGLGDTIDNQPQHF
few TRBJ2-5 TRBD2 TRBV18 TGTGCCAGCTCACCACAGCTAGCGGGACAAGAGACCCAGTACTTC CASSPQLAGQETQYF
. TRBJ2-5 . TRBV12-3/TRBV12-4 TGTGCCAGCAGCCGATTTAGGGCCCTCCAAGAGACCCAGTACTTC CASSRFRALQETQYF
. TRBJ1-5 . TRBV20-1 TGCTGTGCTAGAGATGTCATTACGAGCAATCAGCCCCAGCATTTT CCARDVITSNQPQHF
many TRBJ2-7 . TRBV30 TGTGCCTGGGAGGAATCCTACGAGCAGTACTTC CAWEESYEQYF
few TRBJ1-2 . TRBV4-3 TGCGCCAGCAGCCAAGGGTCAGGGCCTGGCTACACCTTC CASSQGSGPGYTF
few TRBJ1-2 . TRBV7-2 TGTGCCAGCAGCTTAGCCGGGGGGTTGAAGTATGGCTACACCTTC CASSLAGGLKYGYTF
many TRBJ2-7 TRBD2 TRBV20-1 TGCAGTGCGCCTCTCACGGGAGGGTACTACGAGCAGTACTTC CSAPLTGGYYEQYF
few TRBJ1-5 . TRBV3-1 TGTGCCAGCAGCTCAGGGGTCGGCAATCAGCCCCAGCATTTT CASSSGVGNQPQHF
few TRBJ2-5 . TRBV5-1 TGCGCCAGCAGCTTCTTGGACAGCCAAGAGACCCAGTACTTC CASSFLDSQETQYF
many TRBJ1-2 . TRBV14 TGTGCCAGCAGCCAAGGGGCAGGAAGATATGGCTACACCTTC CASSQGAGRYGYTF
many TRBJ2-3 . TRBV5-1 TGCGCCAGCGGAACTAGCACAGATACGCAGTATTTT CASGTSTDTQYF
few TRBJ1-5 . TRBV7-2 TGTGCCAGCAGCCCCTATAACAATCAGCCCCAGCATTTT CASSPYNNQPQHF